This T cell receptor beta chain was identified in a study of T cell changes during pregnancy in multiple sclerosis. TCRdb's table, derived via immunoSEQ multiplex PCR, lists solely in-frame clones and lacks some. In the table there are approximately 80,000 clones, about 89% of which are singletons. V was trimmed by 5 bases and J by 5 bases, leaving 18 bases between them. Germline V lookup: CDR1 MDHEN, CDR2 SYDVKM. This CDR3 region has 15 residues. The sequences come from PBMCs, collected in the first trimester of pregnancy. The clonotype originates from a female donor in good health, serving as a control in a pregnancy study. Some clones in this sample may be carry-over from other donors' samples. The chain joins TRBV28 to TRBJ1-1; a weak D match, TRBD1 (6 bases). This CDR3 reads CASSSPGTPSTEAFF. The CDR3 nucleotides read TGTGCCAGCAGTAGCCCCGGGACACCGTCTACTGAAGCTTTCTTT. The full variable domain, rest sourced from reference TRBV28 and TRBJ1-1, is DVKVTQSSRYLVKRTGEKVFLECVQDMDHENMFWYRQDPGLGLRLIYFSYDVKMKEKGDIPEGYSVSREKKERFSLILESASTNQTSMYLCASSSPGTPSTEAFFGQGTRLTVV.